Listed here are 17 T cell receptor beta chains from one sample, sequenced in a study of CD8 T cells in ankylosing spondylitis. TCRdb re-analysed the 5' RACE reads in MiXCR, keeping a single row per CDR3 protein. The repertoire holds roughly 180,000 distinct CDR3 sequences, with around a tenth as singletons. Specimen: blood, either unsorted or a sorted T cell fraction (not recorded which). Receptor source: a female donor with ankylosing spondylitis or in good health (not recorded which).

This clonotype was counted at least ten times. The chain combines TRBV7-7 with TRBJ2-1; D not certain. The CDR3 consists of 15 residues. Trimming stripped 1 base from V and 6 bases from J, with 13 bases between. Germline assignment: CDR1 SSHAT and CDR2 FNYEAQ (reference sequence). This CDR3 is CASSLGGPPRNEQFF. The CDR3 DNA is TGTGCCAGCAGCTTAGGAGGACCCCCACGCAATGAGCAGTTCTTC.

This clonotype was seen repeatedly, ten times or more. The chain couples TRBV5-6 to TRBJ2-1; 7 bases are shared with TRBD1. The V and J ends lost 1 base and 10 bases, in that order; junction bases with no gene match: 11. Germline CDR1 SGHDT, CDR2 YYEEEE. The CDR3 extends over 15 amino acids. As DNA, the CDR3 is TGTGCCAGCAGCTTGCTGGACAGGCAGTTAGACGAGCAGTTCTTC. This translates into CASSLLDRQLDEQFF.

V usage is TRBV5-4 and J usage is TRBJ2-7, with 8 bases lining up with TRBD1. Germline assignment: CDR1 SGHNT and CDR2 YYREEE (reference sequence). This CDR3 has 13 residues. Germline trimming cut 2 bases from V and 5 bases from J; bases unmatched to any gene: 3. The CDR3 protein is CASSFVTGDEQYF. In DNA, the CDR3 is TGTGCCAGCAGCTTCGTGACAGGGGACGAGCAGTACTTC.

This clonotype was recorded a few times. The chain recombines TRBV4-3 with TRBJ2-1, with 11 nucleotides matching TRBD2. J was trimmed by 7 bases and V by 3 bases; bases with no gene match: 8. CDR3 size: 16 residues. Per germline, CDR1 LGHNA and CDR2 YSLEER. The CDR3 coding sequence is TGCGCCAGCAGCCAGGTACTAGCGGGAGCATGGAATGAGCAGTTCTTC. This sequence encodes CASSQVLAGAWNEQFF.

In its sample, this clonotype was seen a few times. The chain links TRBV7-9 to TRBJ2-7; D ambiguous. The germline CDR1 and CDR2 sequences are SEHNR and FQNEAQ (reference sequence). V lost 5 bases to trimming and J lost 3 bases, with 11 bases between them. CDR3 length: 13 amino acids. The CDR3 reads CASSRLPYYEQYF. As DNA, the CDR3 is TGTGCCAGCAGCCGTCTACCGTACTACGAGCAGTACTTC. The whole variable domain, filled in from reference TRBV7-9 and TRBJ2-7, reads DTGVSQNPRHKITKRGQNVTFRCDPISEHNRLYWYRQTLGQGPEFLTYFQNEAQLEKSRLLSDRFSAERPKGSFSTLEIQRTEQGDSAMYLCASSRLPYYEQYFGPGTRLTVT.

The J gene is TRBJ1-1, the V gene TRBV12-3 or TRBV12-4, with D uncertain. Trimming removed 7 bases at V and 2 bases at J, with 14 bases between. The CDR3 runs to 14 residues. The CDR3 here is CASNGGRVNTEAFF. The DNA of the CDR3 is TGTGCCAGCAATGGAGGACGAGTTAACACTGAAGCTTTCTTT.

Many counts were recorded for this clonotype. The chain carries TRBV12-3 or TRBV12-4 and TRBJ1-1, with 9 positions matching TRBD1. The CDR3 is 16 residues long. With 5 bases clipped from V and 3 bases from J, the junction kept 10 bases outside the gene matches. CDR3 sequence: CASSGGTGLEDTEAFF. Here the CDR3 DNA reads TGTGCCAGCAGTGGCGGGACAGGGTTAGAAGACACTGAAGCTTTCTTT.

The rearrangement joins TRBV6-2 or TRBV6-3 to TRBJ2-1, with a tentative D call TRBD2 (5 bases). Germline V CDR1 and CDR2: MNHEY, SVGEGT. The CDR3 covers 13 residues. V was shortened by 5 bases and J by 6 bases, with 11 bases between the two germline ends. The CDR3 nucleotides are TGTGCCAGCAGTCCAACTAGTTTCAATGAGCAGTTCTTC. Encoded protein: CASSPTSFNEQFF.

This clonotype was counted many times. The chain couples TRBV9 to TRBJ2-1; 7 bases map to TRBD1. The trim removed 4 bases at V and 3 bases at J, leaving 7 bases unmatched. The CDR3 runs to 15 residues. Per germline, CDR1 SGDLS and CDR2 YYNGEE. The CDR3 region is CASSPTGVIYNEQFF. The DNA of the CDR3 is TGTGCCAGCAGCCCCACAGGGGTGATCTACAATGAGCAGTTCTTC.

The table lists this clonotype with many counts. V usage is TRBV29-1 and J usage is TRBJ1-4; no firm D call. Germline CDR1 reads SQVTM; CDR2 reads ANQGSEA. With 5 bases removed from V and 5 bases from J, the gap between germline ends came to 9 bases. CDR3 size: 12 residues. The CDR3 loop is CSVRHENEKLFF. DNA of the CDR3: TGCAGCGTTCGACACGAAAATGAAAAACTGTTTTTT.

This rearrangement joins TRBV12-1 to TRBJ1-3. TRBV12-1 is an annotated pseudogene. This CDR3 comprises 15 residues. CDR3 sequence reads: CASGASRATGNTIYF. The CDR3 DNA is TGTGCCAGCGGCGCGTCCAGAGCAACTGGAAACACCATATATTTT.

This clonotype was detected many times. The V call is TRBV30, the J call TRBJ1-1, with D uncertain. V lost 5 bases to trimming and J lost 1 base, with 8 bases between them. The CDR3 runs 12 residues. Per germline, CDR1 GTSNPN and CDR2 SVGIG (reference sequence). As DNA, the CDR3 is TGTGCCTGGGACGGGCGGAACACTGAAGCTTTCTTT. Residues: CAWDGRNTEAFF.

This chain uses TRBV11-2 with TRBJ1-1, with a tentative D call TRBD1 (5 bases). Germline V gene lookup returns CDR1 SGHAT and CDR2 FQNNGV. V lost 4 bases to trimming and J lost 6 bases, with 9 bases between them. The CDR3 loop spans 12 amino acids. CDR3: CASSWEGAEAFF. In DNA form, the CDR3 reads TGTGCCAGCAGCTGGGAAGGGGCTGAAGCTTTCTTT.

The CDR3 is CATSDSGQGAFYNEQFF. CDR3 sequence (DNA): TGTGCCACCAGTGATTCTGGACAGGGGGCATTCTACAATGAGCAGTTCTTC. This chain links TRBV24-1 with TRBJ2-1; 11 nucleotides line up with TRBD1. This CDR3 spans 17 amino acids. Trimming cost V 2 bases and J 3 bases; bases outside gene matches: 5. Per the germline V gene, CDR1 is KGHDR and CDR2 is SFDVKD.

This clonotype was picked up a small number of times. The chain employs TRBV12-3 or TRBV12-4 and TRBJ1-2; weak D call: TRBD1 (5 bases). The CDR3 loop spans 14 amino acids. Trimming took off 6 bases at V and 5 bases at J, with 16 bases between the two ends. CDR3 region: CASSFGTELYGYTF. As DNA, the CDR3 is TGTGCCAGCAGCTTCGGGACGGAACTATATGGCTACACCTTC.

The V and J genes are TRBV3-1 and TRBJ1-3, with 9 bases identical to TRBD1. Germline V CDR1 and CDR2: LGHDT, YNNKEL (reference sequence). The CDR3 has 14 residues. The V and J ends lost 4 bases and 6 bases, in that order; junction bases with no gene match: 4. CDR3 DNA sequence: TGTGCCAGCAGCCCCGGGACAGGGCTAAACACCATATATTTT. Translation: CASSPGTGLNTIYF.

V is TRBV6-1 and J is TRBJ2-3; no clear D. CDR3 size: 11 residues. Between the trimmed V and J ends, which lost 7 bases and 4 bases, there was a span of 6 bases. Per the germline V gene, CDR1 is MNHNS and CDR2 is SASEGT. CDR3 bases: TGTGCCAGCAACCTACCAGATACGCAGTATTTT. Translated: CASNLPDTQYF.